One T cell receptor (beta chain) is described in this entry. The antigen is unknown. The V gene's germline CDR1 is LNHDA and CDR2 SQIVND (reference sequence). The CDR3 contains 13 residues. Trimming shortened V by 8 bases and J by 5 bases, and 12 bases separated the two germline ends. The data originate from a study of early T cells in non-severe SARS-CoV-2 infection. Turning to the study itself: Bulk RNA from unsorted whole blood was sequenced; chains were unpaired.

General study findings and limits: Private and CD4 specificities were missed by VDJdb matching, which favored anti-spike CD8 responses.

Unique molecular identifiers (one per individual cDNA molecule) were attached. TCRdb processed the 5' RACE reads anew with MiXCR; each CDR3 protein has one entry. The sample carries some 40,000 distinct CDR3 sequences, 4.7% recorded once. The sequenced material came from whole blood. The V gene is TRBV19, the J gene TRBJ1-4, with D uncertain. The receptor was isolated from an adult who was a healthcare worker with PCR-confirmed SARS-CoV-2 infection or an uninfected control (not recorded which). This CDR3 reads CASSPESNEKLFF. CDR3 sequence (DNA): TGTGCCAGTTCCCCGGAGTCAAATGAAAAACTGTTTTTT.